The clone carrying this TCR beta chain was counted at least ten times. TCR beta CDR3 region amplification was performed from RNA transcripts. TCR CDR3 underwent first-round RT-PCR with the HTBI primer set. TCRdb fed the multiplex PCR reads into MiXCR, producing one record per CDR3 protein. The sample has 690,000 or so distinct CDR3 sequences, roughly a sixth seen once; the top ten hold over 15%. Thyroid ultrasound and orbital computed tomography, with clinical symptoms and serum thyroxine and TRAb, informed diagnoses. These data belong to a study of T cells in Graves' hyperthyroidism and ophthalmopathy. Trimming shortened V by 1 base and J by 7 bases, and 7 bases separated the two germline ends. The CDR3 sequence is 12 residues long.

The chain carries TRBV12-3 or TRBV12-4 and TRBJ1-2; D uncertain. The sample consisted of blood. This TCR was sampled from a woman between 50 and 59 years old with Graves' hyperthyroidism that later progressed to Graves' ophthalmopathy. In DNA, the CDR3 is TGTGCCAGCAGTTTAGGGAAGGGTGGCTACACCTTC. Translation: CASSLGKGGYTF.